This T cell receptor (beta chain) emerged from a study of shared clonotypes between healthy human individuals. Study details: Three plates each covered CD4 naive and memory; CD8 naive two, CD8 memory one.

The input for sorted-subset replicate PCRs was roughly 180 ng DNA, tens of thousands of T cell genomes. This table comes from immunoSEQ multiplex PCR, and its TCRdb copy is limited to in-frame clones, with some not included. The table lists around 200,000 clones, approximately 62% of them singletons. General observations from the study: How much donors shared clonotypes was expected to be affected by sequencing depth.

This clone was recorded a few times. Its antigen is not identified. Germline V gene data show CDR1 as SGHDN and CDR2 as FVKESK. Trimming took off 4 bases at V and 5 bases at J, with 8 bases between the two ends. The CDR3 runs 12 residues. Sequenced sample: memory CD4+ T cells sorted from blood. Subset specified: CD45RA-negative fraction. The sequence was collected from a man aged 25 to 40 in good health. The V and J genes are TRBV14 and TRBJ1-1, with D unresolved. The CDR3 loop is CASSRRETEAFF. Written as DNA, the CDR3 is TGTGCCAGCAGCCGGCGTGAGACTGAAGCTTTCTTT.